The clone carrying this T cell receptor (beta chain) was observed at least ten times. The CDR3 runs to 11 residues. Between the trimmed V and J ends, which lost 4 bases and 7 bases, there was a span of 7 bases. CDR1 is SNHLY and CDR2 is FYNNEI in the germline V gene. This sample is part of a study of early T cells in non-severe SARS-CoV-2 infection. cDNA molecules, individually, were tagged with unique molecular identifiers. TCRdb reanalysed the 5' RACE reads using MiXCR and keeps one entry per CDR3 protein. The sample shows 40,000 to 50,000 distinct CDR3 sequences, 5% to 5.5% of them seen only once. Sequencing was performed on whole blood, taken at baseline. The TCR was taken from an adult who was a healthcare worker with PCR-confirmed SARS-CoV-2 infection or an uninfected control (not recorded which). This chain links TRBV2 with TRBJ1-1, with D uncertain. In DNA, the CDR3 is TGTGCCAGCAGTGCTCGGGGTGAAGCTTTCTTT. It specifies CASSARGEAFF.